The 8 T cell receptor beta chains listed next were all sequenced from one sample in a study of a mutant IDH1 vaccine in newly diagnosed glioma. Time point specified: baseline, week 1 (first vaccination visit). Treatment indicated: pre-vaccination baseline after standard-of-care therapy. Repertoires were generated with immunoSEQ multiplex PCR, while TCRdb's copy carries only in-frame clones and drops some. This table holds 90,000 to 95,000 clones, 83% found once. Sequenced here: PBMCs, sampled from a glioma patient treated with radiotherapy, temozolomide or both. Source of these receptors: a woman aged 50 to 60 with glioma.

This clone was counted once. V and J are TRBV19 and TRBJ2-7, with D maybe TRBD1 (5 bases). The V gene's germline CDR1 is LNHDA and CDR2 SQIVND (reference sequence). The V gene lost 5 bases and the J gene lost 0 bases, with 11 bases spanning the gap. The CDR3 runs to 14 residues. CDR3 bases: TGTGCCAGTAGTTCTGGGCAGGGCTCCTACGAGCAGTACTTC. This codes for CASSSGQGSYEQYF.

The chain recombines TRBV6-5 with TRBJ1-1, with TRBD1 matching 11 bases. Trimming at V came to 8 bases and at J to 4 bases, leaving 6 bases not matched to a gene. This CDR3 has 14 residues. Germline loops: CDR1 MNHEY, CDR2 SVGAGI. The CDR3 DNA follows: TGTGCCAGCGGTCGGACAGGGGGCCGCACTGAAGCTTTCTTT. This sequence encodes CASGRTGGRTEAFF.

The CDR3 DNA follows: TGTGCCAGCGACTCCGGGACTAGTAATATGAATGAGCAGTTCTTC. Protein product: CASDSGTSNMNEQFF. V is TRBV5-4 and J is TRBJ2-1; the match to TRBD2 covers 8 bases. Trimming cost V 7 bases and J 7 bases; bases outside gene matches: 13. The CDR3 spans 15 residues. The germline gives CDR1 SGHNT, CDR2 YYREEE (reference sequence).

This chain uses TRBV7-8 with TRBJ2-2, with D hard to call. Germline CDR1 reads SGHVS; CDR2 reads FQNEAQ. The CDR3 runs to 16 residues. Between the trimmed V and J ends, which lost 2 bases and 0 bases, there was a span of 10 bases. This CDR3 is CASSLLRVTNTGELFF. CDR3 coding DNA: TGTGCCAGCAGCTTACTTAGGGTAACGAACACCGGGGAGCTGTTTTTT.

The chain is built from TRBV5-1 and TRBJ1-2; D possibly corresponds to TRBD1 (5 bases). The CDR3 sequence is 13 residues long. Germline CDR1 SGHRS, CDR2 YFSETQ. Trimming pared 4 bases from V and 0 bases from J, leaving 7 bases between. CDR3 sequence (DNA): TGCGCCAGCAGCCAGGGTTCTAACTATGGCTACACCTTC. Translating gives CASSQGSNYGYTF.

The chain is built from TRBV2 and TRBJ1-1; D possibly corresponds to TRBD1 (6 bases). V was cut by 6 bases and J by 0 bases, with 11 bases left in between. In germline, CDR1 is SNHLY, CDR2 FYNNEI. There are 14 residues in the CDR3. Here the CDR3 DNA reads TGTGCCAGCAGGTACAGGGTACTGAACACTGAAGCTTTCTTT. Amino acids: CASRYRVLNTEAFF.

The chain carries TRBV5-1 and TRBJ1-5, with 8 bases fitting TRBD1. CDR1 and CDR2 from the germline V gene are SGHRS and YFSETQ. This CDR3 has 15 residues. Unmatched junction bases numbered 3, after V lost 3 bases and J lost 1 base. The CDR3 region has the DNA TGCGCCAGCAGCTCGACAGGGGCGAGCAATCAGCCCCAGCATTTT. Translation gives CASSSTGASNQPQHF.

This rearrangement joins TRBV5-1 to TRBJ1-2; 8 bases are a match to TRBD1. Germline loops: CDR1 SGHRS, CDR2 YFSETQ. The CDR3 has 15 amino acids. V was clipped by 4 bases and J by 3 bases; unmatched bases: 8. The CDR3 bases are TGCGCCAGCAGCCCACAAATGACAGGGGACTATGGCTACACCTTC. Its protein is CASSPQMTGDYGYTF.